This TCR beta chain was obtained from a study of OX40 agonist ivuxolimab in advanced cancers. As for the study in general: Patients in dose escalation had liver, melanoma, kidney or head and neck cancers.

The assay was immunoSEQ multiplex PCR, and TCRdb's table has in-frame clones only and misses some. Among nearly 70,000 clones listed, approximately 83% were seen once. Trimming shortened V by 1 base and J by 0 bases, and 4 bases separated the two germline ends. This CDR3 region has 15 residues. Germline V lookup: CDR1 LNHNV, CDR2 YYDKDF (reference sequence). The input for sequencing was CD4+ or CD8+ T cells sorted from blood, taken in a trial of the OX40 agonist ivuxolimab. The sequence was obtained from an adult with an advanced solid tumor such as melanoma, head and neck, liver or kidney cancer. The rearrangement links TRBV15 to TRBJ2-6; D is undetermined. CDR3 sequence (DNA): TGTGCCACCAGCAGAGTTAGCTCTGGGGCCAACGTCCTGACTTTC. As protein: CATSRVSSGANVLTF.